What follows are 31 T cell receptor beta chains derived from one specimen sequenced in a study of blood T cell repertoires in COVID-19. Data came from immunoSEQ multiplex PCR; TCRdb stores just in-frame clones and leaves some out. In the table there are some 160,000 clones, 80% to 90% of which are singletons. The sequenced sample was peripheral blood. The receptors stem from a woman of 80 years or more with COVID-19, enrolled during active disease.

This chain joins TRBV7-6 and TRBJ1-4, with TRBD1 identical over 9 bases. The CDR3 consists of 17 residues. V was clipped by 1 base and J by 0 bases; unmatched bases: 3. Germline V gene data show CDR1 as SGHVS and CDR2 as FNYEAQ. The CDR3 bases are TGTGCCAGCAGCTTAGTTCGACAGGGGGCAACTAATGAAAAACTGTTTTTT. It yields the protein CASSLVRQGATNEKLFF.

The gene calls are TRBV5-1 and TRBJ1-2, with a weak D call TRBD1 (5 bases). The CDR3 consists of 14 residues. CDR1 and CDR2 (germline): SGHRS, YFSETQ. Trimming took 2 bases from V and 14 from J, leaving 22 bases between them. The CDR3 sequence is CASSFGGTPMSGTF. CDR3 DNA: TGCGCCAGCAGCTTTGGGGGGACCCCTATGTCGGGGACCTTC.

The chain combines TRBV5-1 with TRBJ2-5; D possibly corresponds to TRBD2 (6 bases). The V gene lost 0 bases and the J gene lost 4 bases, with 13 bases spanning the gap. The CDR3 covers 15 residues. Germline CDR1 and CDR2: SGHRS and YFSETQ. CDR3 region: CASSLGGGLRETQYF. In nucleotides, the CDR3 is TGCGCCAGCAGCTTGGGGGGAGGTTTGAGAGAGACCCAGTACTTC.

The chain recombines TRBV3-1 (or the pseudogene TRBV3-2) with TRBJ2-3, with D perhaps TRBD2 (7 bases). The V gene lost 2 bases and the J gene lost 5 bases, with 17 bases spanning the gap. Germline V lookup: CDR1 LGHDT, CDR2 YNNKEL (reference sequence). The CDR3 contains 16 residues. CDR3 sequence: CASSQLGRGMGDTQYF. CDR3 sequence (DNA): TGTGCCAGCAGCCAACTTGGGAGGGGGATGGGAGATACGCAGTATTTT.

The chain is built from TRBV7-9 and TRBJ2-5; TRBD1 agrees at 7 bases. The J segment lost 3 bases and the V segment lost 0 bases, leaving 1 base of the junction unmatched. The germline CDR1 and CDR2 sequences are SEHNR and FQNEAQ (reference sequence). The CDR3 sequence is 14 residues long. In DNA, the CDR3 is TGTGCCAGCAGCTTAGCAGGGGGCGAAGAGACCCAGTACTTC. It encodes CASSLAGGEETQYF.

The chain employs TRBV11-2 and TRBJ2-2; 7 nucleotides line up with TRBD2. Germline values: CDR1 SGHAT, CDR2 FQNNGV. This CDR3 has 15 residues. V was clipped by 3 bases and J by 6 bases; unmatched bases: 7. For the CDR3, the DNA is TGTGCCAGCAGCTTTGCAGGGAGGGCCGCCGGGGAGCTGTTTTTT. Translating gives CASSFAGRAAGELFF.

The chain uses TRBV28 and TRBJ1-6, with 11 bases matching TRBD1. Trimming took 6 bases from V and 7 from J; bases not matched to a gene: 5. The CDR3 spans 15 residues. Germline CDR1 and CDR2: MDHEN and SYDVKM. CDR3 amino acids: CASRDRGRRNSPLHF. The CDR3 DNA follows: TGTGCCAGCAGGGACAGGGGGCGCAGGAATTCACCCCTCCACTTT.

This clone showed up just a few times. CDR3 loop: CASSPRRSGDYEQYF. CDR3 coding DNA: TGCGCCAGCAGTCCCCGAAGAAGCGGGGACTACGAGCAGTACTTC. The genes are TRBV10-2 and TRBJ2-7, with TRBD2 identical over 7 bases. This CDR3 has 15 amino acids. Germline loops: CDR1 WSHSY, CDR2 SAAADI. The V segment lost 5 bases and the J segment 3 bases; nucleotides outside the gene matches: 10.

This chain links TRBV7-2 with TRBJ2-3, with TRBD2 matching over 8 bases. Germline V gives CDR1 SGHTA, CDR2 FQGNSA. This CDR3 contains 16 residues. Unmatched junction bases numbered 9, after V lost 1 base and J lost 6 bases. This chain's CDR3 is CASSLVGGGSSDTQYF. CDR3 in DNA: TGTGCCAGCAGCTTAGTGGGCGGGGGGTCGTCCGATACGCAGTATTTT.

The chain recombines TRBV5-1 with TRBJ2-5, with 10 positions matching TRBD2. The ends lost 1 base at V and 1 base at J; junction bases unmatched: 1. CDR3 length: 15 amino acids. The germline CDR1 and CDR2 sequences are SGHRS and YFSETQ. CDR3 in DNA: TGCGCCAGCAGCTTGAGCGGGAGGGCCCAAGAGACCCAGTACTTC. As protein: CASSLSGRAQETQYF.

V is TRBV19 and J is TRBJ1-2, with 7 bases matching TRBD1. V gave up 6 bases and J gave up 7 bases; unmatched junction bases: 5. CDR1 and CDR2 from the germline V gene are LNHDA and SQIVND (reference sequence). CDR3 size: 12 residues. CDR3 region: CASRDRDSGYTF. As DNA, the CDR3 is TGTGCCAGTAGAGACAGGGACTCTGGCTACACCTTC.

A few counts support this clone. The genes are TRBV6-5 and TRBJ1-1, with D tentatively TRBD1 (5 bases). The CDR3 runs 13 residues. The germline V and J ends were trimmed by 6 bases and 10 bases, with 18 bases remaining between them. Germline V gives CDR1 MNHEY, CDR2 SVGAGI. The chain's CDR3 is CASSPWGGFGAFF. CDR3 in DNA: TGTGCCAGCAGCCCCTGGGGCGGTTTCGGAGCTTTCTTT.

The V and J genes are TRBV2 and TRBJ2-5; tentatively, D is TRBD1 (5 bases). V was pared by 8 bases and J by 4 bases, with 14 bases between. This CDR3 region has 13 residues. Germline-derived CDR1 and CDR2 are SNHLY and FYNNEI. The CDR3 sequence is CASLREQGETQYF. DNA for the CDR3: TGTGCCAGCCTCCGAGAGCAGGGAGAGACCCAGTACTTC.

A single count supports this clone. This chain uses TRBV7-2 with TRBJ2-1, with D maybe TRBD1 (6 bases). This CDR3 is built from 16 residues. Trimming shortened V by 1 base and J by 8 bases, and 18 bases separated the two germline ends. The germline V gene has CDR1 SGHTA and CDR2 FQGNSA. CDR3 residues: CASSLGGQGFYDEQFF. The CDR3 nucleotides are TGTGCCAGCAGCTTAGGAGGGCAGGGGTTTTACGATGAGCAGTTCTTC.

CDR3 in amino acids: CAISEQGFLNTEAFF. For the CDR3, the DNA is TGTGCCATCAGTGAACAGGGTTTTCTGAACACTGAAGCTTTCTTT. This chain links TRBV10-3 with TRBJ1-1, with D possibly TRBD1 on 6 matching bases. Germline CDR1 ENHRY, CDR2 SYGVKD. There are 15 residues in the CDR3. Trimming pared 3 bases from V and 0 bases from J, leaving 11 bases between.

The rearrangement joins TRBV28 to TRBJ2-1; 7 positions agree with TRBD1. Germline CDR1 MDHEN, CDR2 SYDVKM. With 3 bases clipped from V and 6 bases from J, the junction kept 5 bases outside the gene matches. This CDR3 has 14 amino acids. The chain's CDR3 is CASSFGTVINEQFF. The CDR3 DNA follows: TGTGCCAGCAGTTTTGGGACAGTGATCAATGAGCAGTTCTTC.

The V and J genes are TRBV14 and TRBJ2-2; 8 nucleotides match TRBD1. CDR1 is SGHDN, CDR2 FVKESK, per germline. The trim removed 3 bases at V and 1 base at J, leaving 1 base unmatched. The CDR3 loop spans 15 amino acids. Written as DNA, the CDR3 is TGTGCCAGCAGCCAGGGGACAGGGAACACCGGGGAGCTGTTTTTT. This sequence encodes CASSQGTGNTGELFF.

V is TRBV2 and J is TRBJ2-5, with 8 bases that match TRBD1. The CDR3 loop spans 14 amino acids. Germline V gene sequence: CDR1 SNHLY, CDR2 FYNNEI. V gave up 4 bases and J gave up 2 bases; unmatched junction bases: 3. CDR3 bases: TGTGCCAGCAGTGTACAGGGGGGACAAGAGACCCAGTACTTC. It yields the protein CASSVQGGQETQYF. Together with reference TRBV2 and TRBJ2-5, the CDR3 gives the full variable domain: EPEVTQTPSHQVTQMGQEVILRCVPISNHLYFYWYRQILGQKVEFLVSFYNNEISEKSEIFDDQFSVERPDGSNFTLKIRSTKLEDSAMYFCASSVQGGQETQYFGPGTRLLVL.

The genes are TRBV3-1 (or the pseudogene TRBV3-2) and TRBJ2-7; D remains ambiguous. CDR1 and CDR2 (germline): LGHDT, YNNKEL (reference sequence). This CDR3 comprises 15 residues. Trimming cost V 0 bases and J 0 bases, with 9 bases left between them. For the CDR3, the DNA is TGTGCCAGCAGCCAAGACCCGTTCAGCTCCTACGAGCAGTACTTC. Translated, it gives CASSQDPFSSYEQYF.

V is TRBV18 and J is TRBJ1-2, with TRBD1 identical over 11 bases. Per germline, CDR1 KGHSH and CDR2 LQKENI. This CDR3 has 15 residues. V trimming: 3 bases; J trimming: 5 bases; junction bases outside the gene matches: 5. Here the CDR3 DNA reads TGTGCCAGCTCACCCAGGACAGGGGGCGATTATGGCTACACCTTC. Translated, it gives CASSPRTGGDYGYTF.

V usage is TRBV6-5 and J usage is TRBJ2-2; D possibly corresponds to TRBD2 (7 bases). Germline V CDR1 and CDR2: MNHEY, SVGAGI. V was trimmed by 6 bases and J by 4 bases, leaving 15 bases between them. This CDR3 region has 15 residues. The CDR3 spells CASSRGSGLTGELFF. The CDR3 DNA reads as TGTGCCAGCAGCAGGGGTAGCGGGCTCACCGGGGAGCTGTTTTTT.

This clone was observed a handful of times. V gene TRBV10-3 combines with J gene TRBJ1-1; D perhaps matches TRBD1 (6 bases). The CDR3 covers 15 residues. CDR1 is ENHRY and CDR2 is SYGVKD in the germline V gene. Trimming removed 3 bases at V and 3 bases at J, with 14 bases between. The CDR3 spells CAISEFRGRDTEAFF. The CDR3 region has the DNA TGTGCCATCAGTGAATTCAGGGGCAGGGACACTGAAGCTTTCTTT.

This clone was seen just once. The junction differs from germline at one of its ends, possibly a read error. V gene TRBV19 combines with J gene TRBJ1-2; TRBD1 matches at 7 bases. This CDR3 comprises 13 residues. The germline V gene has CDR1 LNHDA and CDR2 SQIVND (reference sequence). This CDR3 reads CASSLLPGGSSFF. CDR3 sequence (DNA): TGTGCCAGTAGTCTACTGCCAGGGGGATCTTCATTCTTC.

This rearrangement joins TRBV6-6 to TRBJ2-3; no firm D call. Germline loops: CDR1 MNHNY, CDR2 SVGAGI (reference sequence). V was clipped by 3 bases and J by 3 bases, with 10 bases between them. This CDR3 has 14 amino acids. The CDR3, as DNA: TGTGCCAGCAGTTATGGTAGCCGAACAGATACGCAGTATTTT. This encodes CASSYGSRTDTQYF.

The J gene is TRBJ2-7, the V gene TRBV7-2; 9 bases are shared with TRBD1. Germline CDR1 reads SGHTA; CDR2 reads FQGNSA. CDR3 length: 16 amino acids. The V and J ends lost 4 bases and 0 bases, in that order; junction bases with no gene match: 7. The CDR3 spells CASSSRTGDPSYEQYF. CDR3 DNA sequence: TGTGCCAGCAGCTCCAGGACAGGGGACCCCTCCTACGAGCAGTACTTC.

Here the CDR3 reads CSGSLANTQRGVYIQYF. DNA of the CDR3: TGCAGCGGATCTCTAGCGAATACGCAACGCGGGGTTTACATTCAGTACTTC. The V call is TRBV29-1, the J call TRBJ2-4; D perhaps matches TRBD2 (6 bases). The germline gives CDR1 SQVTM, CDR2 ANQGSEA. The CDR3 runs to 17 residues. The V end was cut by 7 bases, the J end by 8 bases, with 30 bases between.

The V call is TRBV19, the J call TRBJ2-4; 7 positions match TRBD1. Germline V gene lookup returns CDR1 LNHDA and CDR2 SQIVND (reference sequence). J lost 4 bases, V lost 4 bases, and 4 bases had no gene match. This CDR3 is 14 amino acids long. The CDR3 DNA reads TGTGCCAGTAGTAGGGGACAGCAGAAAAACATTCAGTACTTC. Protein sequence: CASSRGQQKNIQYF.

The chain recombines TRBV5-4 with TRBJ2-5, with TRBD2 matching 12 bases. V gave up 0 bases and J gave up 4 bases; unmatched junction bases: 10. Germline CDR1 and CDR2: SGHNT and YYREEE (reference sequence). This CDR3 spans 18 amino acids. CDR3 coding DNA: TGTGCCAGCAGCTTGGGAGGTCTAGCGGGAGGGCAGGGAGAGACCCAGTACTTC. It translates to CASSLGGLAGGQGETQYF.

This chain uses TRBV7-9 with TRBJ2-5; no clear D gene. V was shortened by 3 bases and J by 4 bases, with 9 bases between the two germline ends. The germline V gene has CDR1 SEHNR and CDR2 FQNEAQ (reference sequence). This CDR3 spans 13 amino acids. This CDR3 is CASSFPSRETQYF. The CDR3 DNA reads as TGTGCCAGCAGCTTTCCGAGCCGAGAGACCCAGTACTTC.

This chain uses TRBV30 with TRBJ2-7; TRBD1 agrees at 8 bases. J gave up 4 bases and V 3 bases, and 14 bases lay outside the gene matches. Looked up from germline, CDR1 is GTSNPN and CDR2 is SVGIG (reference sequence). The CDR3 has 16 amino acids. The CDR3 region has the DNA TGTGCCTGGAGAGCGGAGCAGGGGACAGGTTTTTACGAGCAGTACTTC. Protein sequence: CAWRAEQGTGFYEQYF.

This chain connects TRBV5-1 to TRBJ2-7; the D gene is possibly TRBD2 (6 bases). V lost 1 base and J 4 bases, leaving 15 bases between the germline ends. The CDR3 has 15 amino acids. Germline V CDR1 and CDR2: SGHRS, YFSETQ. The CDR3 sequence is CASSLMFGSGYEQYF. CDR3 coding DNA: TGCGCCAGCAGCTTGATGTTCGGGAGCGGGTACGAGCAGTACTTC.